This T cell receptor beta chain was observed in a study of T cell changes during pregnancy in multiple sclerosis. This CDR3 is built from 15 residues. In germline, CDR1 is SGHNT, CDR2 YYREEE (reference sequence). With V trimmed by 3 bases and J by 6 bases, 7 bases remained unmatched. Method: immunoSEQ multiplex PCR; TCRdb's copy keeps in-frame clones and lacks some. The top ten clones hold about 8.4% of a sample with some 14,000 clones, roughly 90% of them seen once. The TCR was taken from a female donor with multiple sclerosis, enrolled in a pregnancy study. V usage is TRBV5-4 and J usage is TRBJ1-4, with TRBD1 matching 8 bases. The starting material was CD8+ T cells from peripheral blood mononuclear cells, obtained in the first trimester of pregnancy. The DNA of the CDR3 is TGTGCCAGCAGCTCAGGACCGGGACAGGATGAAAAACTGTTTTTT. Its protein product is CASSSGPGQDEKLFF.